This TCR beta chain was sequenced in a study of low-dose radiotherapy and immunotherapy resistance in tumors. Time point meaning: before trial treatment. With TRAV- and TRBV-specific primers, first-strand cDNA was made, covering the alpha and beta chains. TCRs were amplified for roughly 22 PCR cycles with a constant-region primer and V-primer adapter. TCRdb used MiXCR to reprocess the reads, holding one entry per CDR3 protein. Of 80,000 to 90,000 distinct CDR3 sequences listed, roughly 19% are singletons. This clonotype was counted many times. This TCR was recovered from a male donor with prostate cancer. The sample consisted of PBMCs, taken before treatment.

The CDR3 DNA is TGTGCCAGCAGACGATCGGGGGAATTTGATGGCTACACCTTC. Its translation: CASRRSGEFDGYTF. The rearrangement joins TRBV6-5 to TRBJ1-2; perhaps TRBD1 as D (5 bases). The V end was cut by 6 bases, the J end by 6 bases, with 17 bases between. This CDR3 is built from 14 residues. Germline CDR1 is MNHEY and CDR2 is SVGAGI.